One and the same sample provided the 31 T cell receptor beta chains below, sequenced in a study of T cells in Graves' hyperthyroidism and ophthalmopathy. RNA transcripts yielded amplified TCR beta CDR3 regions. The TCR CDR3 first-round RT-PCR relied on the HTBI primer set. TCRdb re-derived calls from the multiplex PCR reads in MiXCR, one entry per CDR3 protein. This sample has a few hundred thousand distinct CDR3 sequences; 13% occur once, and the top ten carry roughly 9.2%. Input material: blood. These receptors all come from a woman under 30 with Graves' hyperthyroidism.

The chain couples TRBV5-1 to TRBJ1-4; TRBD1 matches at 7 bases. Looked up from germline, CDR1 is SGHRS and CDR2 is YFSETQ. The V gene end was trimmed by 4 bases and the J gene end by 8 bases; junction bases not matched to a gene: 8. CDR3 length: 14 amino acids. The CDR3 DNA reads as TGCGCCAGCAGCCTTGACAGGGAGGGGGAAAAACTGTTTTTT. This gives the protein CASSLDREGEKLFF. Combining the CDR3 with reference TRBV5-1 and TRBJ1-4 gives the whole variable domain KAGVTQTPRYLIKTRGQQVTLSCSPISGHRSVSWYQQTPGQGLQFLFEYFSETQRNKGNFPGRFSGRQFSNSRSEMNVSTLELGDSALYLCASSLDREGEKLFFGSGTQLSVL.

The chain uses TRBV7-9 and TRBJ1-1; D is possibly TRBD1 (6 bases). V was pared by 4 bases and J by 1 base, with 19 bases between. There are 17 residues in the CDR3. CDR1 and CDR2 from the germline V gene are SEHNR and FQNEAQ (reference sequence). This chain's CDR3 is CASSWGGGALGNTEAFF. For the CDR3, the DNA is TGTGCCAGCAGCTGGGGGGGGGGGGCGCTAGGGAACACTGAAGCTTTCTTT. Full variable domain (outside the CDR3, taken from reference TRBV7-9 and TRBJ1-1): DTGVSQNPRHKITKRGQNVTFRCDPISEHNRLYWYRQTLGQGPEFLTYFQNEAQLEKSRLLSDRFSAERPKGSFSTLEIQRTEQGDSAMYLCASSWGGGALGNTEAFFGQGTRLTVV.

This clonotype was observed many times. The chain carries TRBV28 and TRBJ2-3; D is unclear. The CDR3 is made up of 14 amino acids. Germline V gene data show CDR1 as MDHEN and CDR2 as SYDVKM. The V end was cut by 7 bases, the J end by 6 bases, with 17 bases between. DNA of the CDR3: TGTGCCAGCACTACAGAAGGACCCCCGGATACGCAGTATTTT. It is translated as CASTTEGPPDTQYF.

This clonotype was seen many times. The chain recombines TRBV6-4 with TRBJ1-1; D gene unclear. CDR1 and CDR2 (germline): MRHNA, SNTAGT. The ends were cut back, 0 bases at V and 1 base at J, with 3 bases in the middle. The CDR3 loop spans 13 amino acids. DNA of the CDR3: TGTGCCAGCAGTGACTCGGGGAACACTGAAGCTTTCTTT. Protein product: CASSDSGNTEAFF.

In this sample, this clonotype turned up many times. This CDR3 reads CSVATLAGGPLEQYF. The CDR3 DNA reads as TGCAGCGTGGCTACCCTAGCGGGAGGTCCCCTCGAGCAGTACTTC. The chain is built from TRBV29-1 and TRBJ2-7; 11 bases agree with TRBD2. The V segment lost 6 bases and the J segment 6 bases; nucleotides outside the gene matches: 13. Germline V gene sequence: CDR1 SQVTM, CDR2 ANQGSEA. The CDR3 length is 15 residues.

At least ten counts were recorded for this clonotype. The V call is TRBV18, the J call TRBJ1-5; TRBD1 is a possible D gene (5 bases). The germline V and J ends were trimmed by 3 bases and 5 bases, with 11 bases remaining between them. CDR1 KGHSH and CDR2 LQKENI come from the germline V gene. CDR3 length: 14 residues. CDR3 DNA sequence: TGTGCCAGCTCACCCCTGGACAACCATCAGCCCCAGCATTTT. It is translated as CASSPLDNHQPQHF.

This clonotype was seen at least ten times. The chain joins TRBV2 to TRBJ1-5; the D gene is possibly TRBD1 (6 bases). Germline V gene data show CDR1 as SNHLY and CDR2 as FYNNEI. Trimming took off 4 bases at V and 1 base at J, with 14 bases between the two ends. The CDR3 extends over 16 amino acids. CDR3 nucleotide sequence: TGTGCCAGCAGTGGAAGGGGGGCCCAAAGCAATCAGCCCCAGCATTTT. It translates to CASSGRGAQSNQPQHF. The full variable domain, rest sourced from reference TRBV2 and TRBJ1-5, is EPEVTQTPSHQVTQMGQEVILRCVPISNHLYFYWYRQILGQKVEFLVSFYNNEISEKSEIFDDQFSVERPDGSNFTLKIRSTKLEDSAMYFCASSGRGAQSNQPQHFGDGTRLSIL.

There are a few counts of this clonotype. V and J are TRBV7-3 and TRBJ1-6; D not certain. CDR1 is SGHTA and CDR2 is FQGTGA in the germline V gene. Trimming left V 5 bases short and J 0 bases short, with 17 bases between. The CDR3 runs 18 residues. The CDR3 sequence: CASSPLGRSSSYNSPLHF. In nucleotides, the CDR3 is TGTGCCAGCAGCCCCCTCGGGAGGTCGAGCTCCTATAATTCACCCCTCCACTTT.

A note on this clonotype: Germline and junction disagree at one end, which may indicate a read error. This rearrangement joins TRBV4-1 to TRBJ2-3, with TRBD2 identical over 9 bases. In germline, CDR1 is MGHRA, CDR2 YSYEKL. The CDR3 loop spans 16 amino acids. The CDR3 sequence is CAGSQEPGLASDTQYF. As DNA, the CDR3 is TGCGCCGGCAGCCAAGAGCCGGGACTAGCCTCAGATACGCAGTATTTT.

This clonotype was recorded many times. The rearrangement uses TRBV7-2 and TRBJ2-5; D is perhaps TRBD1 (6 bases). Trimming took off 5 bases at V and 5 bases at J, with 6 bases between the two ends. The germline V gene encodes CDR1 SGHTA and CDR2 FQGNSA. This CDR3 spans 11 amino acids. The CDR3 coding sequence is TGTGCCAGCAGCGACAGGGAGACCCAGTACTTC. This codes for CASSDRETQYF.

The chain carries TRBV2 and TRBJ1-2; D call uncertain. CDR1 is SNHLY and CDR2 is FYNNEI in the germline V gene. V was trimmed by 8 bases and J by 6 bases, leaving 25 bases between them. The CDR3 length is 16 residues. The CDR3: CASDSRWGSKVDGYTF. CDR3 nucleotides: TGTGCCAGCGATTCGCGATGGGGATCTAAGGTCGATGGCTACACCTTC.

This clonotype appeared many times. The CDR3: CASSLGDPRGPNEQFF. The CDR3 region has the DNA TGTGCCAGCAGTTTAGGGGACCCCCGGGGCCCCAATGAGCAGTTCTTC. The J gene is TRBJ2-1, the V gene TRBV12-3 or TRBV12-4; either TRBD1 or TRBD2 may fit D (5 bases each). The CDR3 sequence is 16 residues long. V lost 1 base to trimming and J lost 6 bases, with 16 bases between them.

At least ten counts were recorded for this clonotype. The chain uses TRBV29-1 and TRBJ1-1; TRBD1 matches 7 bases. The CDR3 sequence is 12 residues long. CDR1 and CDR2 from the germline V gene are SQVTM and ANQGSEA. The trim removed 7 bases at V and 7 bases at J, leaving 9 bases unmatched. As DNA, the CDR3 is TGCAGCGGGGACTCAGGGGGTGGTGAAGCTTTCTTT. Its protein is CSGDSGGGEAFF.

In its sample, this clonotype was seen many times. The V and J genes are TRBV6-2 or TRBV6-3 and TRBJ2-1; the D gene is possibly TRBD2 (5 bases). CDR1 MNHEY and CDR2 SVGEGT come from the germline V gene. The CDR3 length is 16 residues. V lost 6 bases, J lost 4 bases, and 19 bases lay in between. Written as DNA, the CDR3 is TGTGCCAGCAGCCCGTATGCTCCAGCGGCGTACAATGAGCAGTTCTTC. Protein: CASSPYAPAAYNEQFF.

This clonotype has a count of ten or more. A junction end diverges from the germline sequence, so it may reflect a read error. This chain joins TRBV12-3 or TRBV12-4 and TRBJ1-2, with 8 bases matching TRBD1. The CDR3 contains 14 residues. The CDR3 DNA reads as TGTGCCAGCACCCTTCAGGGGGCTAAGTATGGCTACACCTTC. Translated, it gives CASTLQGAKYGYTF.

This clonotype has only a few counts. The chain has TRBV4-2 and TRBJ2-6; a possible D gene is TRBD1 (5 bases). CDR1 and CDR2 (germline): LGHNA, YNFKEQ. V was cut by 3 bases and J by 1 base, with 16 bases left in between. This CDR3 is 18 amino acids long. CDR3 sequence reads: CASSQDMPSLSGANVLTF. The CDR3 DNA reads as TGTGCCAGCAGCCAGGACATGCCCTCCCTTTCTGGGGCCAACGTCCTGACTTTC.

This clonotype was recorded at least ten times. CDR3 DNA: TGTGCCAGCAGCTCGGGACAGTACCAAGAGACCCAGTACTTC. Residues: CASSSGQYQETQYF. The chain employs TRBV7-9 and TRBJ2-5, with TRBD1 identical over 7 bases. The V gene end was trimmed by 4 bases and the J gene end by 0 bases; junction bases not matched to a gene: 2. Germline values: CDR1 SEHNR, CDR2 FQNEAQ (reference sequence). This CDR3 region has 14 residues.

This clonotype has more than one count but fewer than ten. This rearrangement joins TRBV13 to TRBJ2-7; TRBD2 is a possible D gene (6 bases). Germline V gene sequence: CDR1 PRHDT, CDR2 FYEKMQ (reference sequence). CDR3 length: 11 residues. The V end was cut by 7 bases, the J end by 7 bases, with 11 bases between. CDR3 amino acids: CASTLSGEQYF. CDR3 DNA sequence: TGTGCCAGCACCCTGAGCGGGGAGCAGTACTTC.

This clonotype came up many times. The chain recombines TRBV18 with TRBJ2-5; 8 bases align to TRBD2. Germline V CDR1 and CDR2: KGHSH, LQKENI. This CDR3 spans 17 amino acids. With 0 bases clipped from V and 9 bases from J, the junction kept 15 bases outside the gene matches. The DNA of the CDR3 is TGTGCCAGCTCACCACCGGCTGATGGCGGAGCGGGAGAACCCCAGTACTTC. Translated, it gives CASSPPADGGAGEPQYF.

This clonotype was counted many times. The chain has TRBV4-1 and TRBJ1-5; 11 bases map to TRBD1. This CDR3 is built from 17 residues. With V trimmed by 5 bases and J by 0 bases, 6 bases remained unmatched. From germline, CDR1 is MGHRA and CDR2 YSYEKL. The CDR3 loop is CASSYPGQGVSNQPQHF. The CDR3 nucleotides read TGCGCCAGCAGCTATCCGGGACAGGGGGTTAGCAATCAGCCCCAGCATTTT.

The chain combines TRBV20-1 with TRBJ2-1, with 15 bases matching TRBD2. The CDR3 is 14 amino acids. V trimming: 5 bases; J trimming: 9 bases; junction bases outside the gene matches: 5. Germline assignment: CDR1 DFQATT and CDR2 SNEGSKA (reference sequence). CDR3 loop: CSAPGTSGGSEQFF. CDR3 DNA: TGCAGTGCTCCCGGGACTAGCGGGGGGAGTGAGCAGTTCTTC.

This clonotype was counted at least ten times. The chain has TRBV15 and TRBJ2-1; D tentatively reads TRBD1 or TRBD2 (7 bases each). V lost 3 bases and J 9 bases, leaving 24 bases between the germline ends. The CDR3 runs to 17 residues. The germline V gene has CDR1 LNHNV and CDR2 YYDKDF (reference sequence). In DNA form, the CDR3 reads TGTGCCACCAGCAGCGACTCCCAGGGGGGGCCAGGGGGTGAGCAGTTCTTC. Protein product: CATSSDSQGGPGGEQFF.

This clonotype was seen many times. The rearrangement uses TRBV12-3 or TRBV12-4 and TRBJ1-1, with D unresolved. Between the trimmed V and J ends, which lost 4 bases and 12 bases, there was a span of 15 bases. CDR3 length: 12 residues. The CDR3 is CASSWGSRGTFF. Written as DNA, the CDR3 is TGTGCCAGCAGTTGGGGTTCCCGGGGAACTTTCTTT.

This clonotype came up many times. V is TRBV12-3 or TRBV12-4 and J is TRBJ2-5, with 7 bases aligning to TRBD1. The V gene end was trimmed by 7 bases and the J gene end by 4 bases; junction bases not matched to a gene: 6. The CDR3 sequence is 13 residues long. The CDR3 DNA sequence: TGTGCCAGCACTCAACAGGGGTCAGAGACCCAGTACTTC. It encodes CASTQQGSETQYF.

In this sample, this clonotype turned up many times. V usage is TRBV7-9 and J usage is TRBJ2-2; a weak D match, TRBD1 (6 bases). The germline V gene encodes CDR1 SEHNR and CDR2 FQNEAQ (reference sequence). The CDR3 extends over 15 amino acids. V shed 4 bases and J shed 1 base, with 10 bases lying between them. CDR3 sequence: CASSSPGQNTGELFF. The CDR3 DNA is TGTGCCAGCAGCTCGCCGGGACAGAACACCGGGGAGCTGTTTTTT. Variable domain in full (rest from reference TRBV7-9 and TRBJ2-2): DTGVSQNPRHKITKRGQNVTFRCDPISEHNRLYWYRQTLGQGPEFLTYFQNEAQLEKSRLLSDRFSAERPKGSFSTLEIQRTEQGDSAMYLCASSSPGQNTGELFFGEGSRLTVL.

In this sample, this clonotype turned up many times. For the CDR3, the DNA is TGTGCCAGCAGCTTAGTACACGGGGGGCCTGGGGAGACCCAGTACTTC. This codes for CASSLVHGGPGETQYF. The chain uses TRBV7-2 and TRBJ2-5, with a possible D match to TRBD2 (7 bases). This CDR3 contains 16 residues. Germline CDR1 SGHTA, CDR2 FQGNSA. The V end was cut by 1 base, the J end by 5 bases, with 17 bases between. The whole variable domain, remainder taken from reference TRBV7-2 and TRBJ2-5, is GAGVSQSPSNKVTEKGKDVELRCDPISGHTALYWYRQSLGQGLEFLIYFQGNSAPDKSGLPSDRFSAERTGGSVSTLTIQRTQQEDSAVYLCASSLVHGGPGETQYFGPGTRLLVL.

This clonotype was counted at least ten times. The rearrangement links TRBV6-2 or TRBV6-3 to TRBJ2-7; D ambiguous. V was clipped by 8 bases and J by 5 bases, with 13 bases between them. The CDR3 extends over 12 amino acids. Germline values: CDR1 MNHEY, CDR2 SVGEGT. The CDR3 nucleotides are TGTGCCAGCCGGAGATACAGCGACGAGCAGTACTTC. It codes for CASRRYSDEQYF.

The chain employs TRBV4-3 and TRBJ2-2, with D uncertain. CDR1 is LGHNA and CDR2 is YSLEER in the germline V gene. CDR3 size: 16 residues. V dropped 0 bases and J dropped 5 bases, with 13 bases sitting between them. The CDR3 protein is CASSQDAFAVTGELFF. CDR3 bases: TGCGCCAGCAGCCAAGATGCGTTTGCCGTGACCGGGGAGCTGTTTTTT.

The chain combines TRBV12-3 or TRBV12-4 with TRBJ2-2, with 9 bases lining up with TRBD1. J gave up 7 bases and V 6 bases, and 9 bases lay outside the gene matches. The CDR3 loop spans 15 amino acids. The CDR3 is CASSPGTGNIGELFF. In DNA, the CDR3 is TGTGCCAGCAGCCCCGGGACAGGGAATATCGGGGAGCTGTTTTTT.

This clonotype was observed a handful of times. The chain combines TRBV7-9 with TRBJ2-7; D is uncertain. The CDR3 is 13 residues long. V was clipped by 0 bases and J by 3 bases, with 6 bases between them. Germline values: CDR1 SEHNR, CDR2 FQNEAQ (reference sequence). CDR3 nucleotides: TGTGCCAGCAGCTTAGCCGAGTTCTACGAGCAGTACTTC. It is translated as CASSLAEFYEQYF.

This clonotype was seen at least ten times. The V and J genes are TRBV7-2 and TRBJ2-5, with 8 bases identical to TRBD2. CDR1 and CDR2 (germline): SGHTA, FQGNSA. V gave up 5 bases and J gave up 0 bases; unmatched junction bases: 8. CDR3 size: 16 residues. The CDR3 sequence is CASSTTGGGNQETQYF. Here the CDR3 DNA reads TGTGCCAGCAGCACAACTGGCGGGGGGAACCAAGAGACCCAGTACTTC.